The clone carrying this T cell receptor beta chain was seen ten or more times. Each TCR transcript was tagged with a 10-nucleotide random UMI during 5'RACE. From the 5' RACE reads, TCRdb called clonotypes with MiXCR, one entry per CDR3 protein. The table has 100,000 or so distinct CDR3 sequences, about 3.8% seen once. This sample is part of a study of neurological immune-mediated disorders. Stored at -80 C, 2 million PBMCs were the source of the unsorted libraries. Source material: PBMCs. The origin of this receptor is a woman under 30 with multiple sclerosis.

CDR3 bases: TGCGCCAGCAGCTTGGGGGCCTACGAGCAGTACTTC. Translated: CASSLGAYEQYF. The rearrangement uses TRBV5-1 and TRBJ2-7; the D is unclear. The CDR3 has 12 amino acids. In germline, CDR1 is SGHRS, CDR2 YFSETQ. V lost 0 bases and J lost 2, with 3 bases in between. Filled out from reference TRBV5-1 and TRBJ2-7, the complete variable domain reads KAGVTQTPRYLIKTRGQQVTLSCSPISGHRSVSWYQQTPGQGLQFLFEYFSETQRNKGNFPGRFSGRQFSNSRSEMNVSTLELGDSALYLCASSLGAYEQYFGPGTRLTVT.